This is a list of T cell receptor beta chains from one sample in a study of OX40 agonist ivuxolimab in advanced cancers. Produced via immunoSEQ multiplex PCR; TCRdb's table is partial and in-frame only. In the table there are 50,000 or so clones, about 82% of which are singletons. The starting material was CD4+ or CD8+ T cells sorted from blood, obtained in a trial of the OX40 agonist ivuxolimab. These receptors all stem from an adult with an advanced solid tumor such as melanoma, head and neck, liver or kidney cancer. Each CDR3 is given with its conserved first and last residue. The order of the fields is V gene, clone size, J gene, D gene, CDR3 DNA, CDR3 protein. A D gene is named only where the DNA matches it firmly. Expanded clones get a size class; other rows say once, few or many, or leave the size out.

V gene: TRBV6-1
clone size: .
J gene: TRBJ1-3
D gene: TRBD1
CDR3 DNA: TGTGCCAGCAGCCTTGACAGGGCTGGAAACACCATATATTTT
CDR3 protein: CASSLDRAGNTIYF

V gene: TRBV2
clone size: once
J gene: TRBJ1-2
D gene: .
CDR3 DNA: TGTGCCTCAAAGGCAGCCCAAGGCGGCTACACCTTC
CDR3 protein: CASKAAQGGYTF

V gene: TRBV19
clone size: .
J gene: TRBJ2-4
D gene: .
CDR3 DNA: TGTGCCAGTAAGGGGGAAAACATTCAGTACTTC
CDR3 protein: CASKGENIQYF

V gene: TRBV7-9
clone size: .
J gene: TRBJ2-5
D gene: .
CDR3 DNA: TGTGCCAGCAGGATGGGGGGCGAGACCCAGTACTTC
CDR3 protein: CASRMGGETQYF

V gene: TRBV9
clone size: .
J gene: TRBJ1-6
D gene: .
CDR3 DNA: TGTGCCAGCAGCCTGGACAGAGATTCACCCCTCCACTTT
CDR3 protein: CASSLDRDSPLHF

V gene: TRBV9
clone size: medium-sized
J gene: TRBJ2-7
D gene: TRBD1
CDR3 DNA: TGTGCCAGCAGCACAGGGGGCATGGGGTACGAGCAGTACTTC
CDR3 protein: CASSTGGMGYEQYF

V gene: TRBV7-2
clone size: .
J gene: TRBJ1-2
D gene: TRBD1
CDR3 DNA: TGTGCCAGCAGCTTAGTCGAGGGGGCGGATGGCTACACCTTC
CDR3 protein: CASSLVEGADGYTF

V gene: TRBV6-5
clone size: .
J gene: TRBJ1-1
D gene: .
CDR3 DNA: TGTGCCAGCACAACGGAACAGGGAAGAGGCACTGAAGCTTTCTTT
CDR3 protein: CASTTEQGRGTEAFF

V gene: TRBV5-8
clone size: .
J gene: TRBJ1-4
D gene: .
CDR3 DNA: TGTGCCAGCAGCTCGCGACAGGAGTTAAATGAAAAACTGTTTTTT
CDR3 protein: CASSSRQELNEKLFF

V gene: TRBV6-6
clone size: .
J gene: TRBJ1-2
D gene: .
CDR3 DNA: TGTGCCAGTATGGGGCGGTCGTTGCATGGCTACACCTTC
CDR3 protein: CASMGRSLHGYTF

V gene: TRBV9
clone size: .
J gene: TRBJ2-7
D gene: .
CDR3 DNA: TGTGCCAGCAGCGTAGGCCCGTCGAGGGACGAGCAGTACTTC
CDR3 protein: CASSVGPSRDEQYF

V gene: TRBV5-1
clone size: .
J gene: TRBJ2-1
D gene: .
CDR3 DNA: TGCGCCAGCAGCTTGGACAGGGTCATCAATGAGCAGTTCTTC
CDR3 protein: CASSLDRVINEQFF

V gene: TRBV4-2
clone size: .
J gene: TRBJ2-5
D gene: TRBD2
CDR3 DNA: TGTGCCAGCAGCCAACTAGCGGGGGAGACCCAGTACTTC
CDR3 protein: CASSQLAGETQYF

V gene: TRBV5-6
clone size: .
J gene: TRBJ2-7
D gene: .
CDR3 DNA: TGTGCCAGCGTAAAGGGTGGATACGAGCAGTACTTC
CDR3 protein: CASVKGGYEQYF

V gene: TRBV6-6
clone size: .
J gene: TRBJ2-5
D gene: .
CDR3 DNA: TGTGCCAGCAGTTACACTACTAGCCGGGACCAAGAGACCCAGTACTTC
CDR3 protein: CASSYTTSRDQETQYF

V gene: TRBV28
clone size: .
J gene: TRBJ2-2
D gene: .
CDR3 DNA: TGTGCCAGCAGTAAGGTGATCGGGGGATCGGGGGAGCTGTTTTTT
CDR3 protein: CASSKVIGGSGELFF

V gene: TRBV7-6
clone size: .
J gene: TRBJ2-7
D gene: TRBD1
CDR3 DNA: TGTGCCAGCAGCTCCACAGGGGGTAGGGAGCAGTACTTC
CDR3 protein: CASSSTGGREQYF

V gene: TRBV5-1
clone size: .
J gene: TRBJ2-1
D gene: .
CDR3 DNA: TGCGCCAGCAGCTTGGAGAGCGGCCGAGAGTTCTTC
CDR3 protein: CASSLESGREFF

V gene: TRBV27
clone size: .
J gene: TRBJ1-1
D gene: TRBD1
CDR3 DNA: TGTGCCAGCAGTCACGGACAGGGGGGACTTTTGAACACTGAAGCTTTCTTT
CDR3 protein: CASSHGQGGLLNTEAFF

V gene: TRBV28
clone size: .
J gene: TRBJ1-1
D gene: .
CDR3 DNA: TGTGCCAGCAGTTTCCCCAGGGGTAACACTGAAGCTTTCTTT
CDR3 protein: CASSFPRGNTEAFF

V gene: TRBV28
clone size: .
J gene: TRBJ2-1
D gene: TRBD2
CDR3 DNA: TGTGCCAGCATTTCGGGACTAGCGGGGGCTTCGGAGTTCTTC
CDR3 protein: CASISGLAGASEFF

V gene: TRBV5-1
clone size: few
J gene: TRBJ1-6
D gene: .
CDR3 DNA: TGCGCCAGCAGCTTGGGACAGGACGCCTCACCCCTCCACTTT
CDR3 protein: CASSLGQDASPLHF

V gene: TRBV11-3
clone size: .
J gene: TRBJ2-5
D gene: .
CDR3 DNA: TGTGCCAGCAGCTGGACGGTTTCGGAGACCCAGTACTTC
CDR3 protein: CASSWTVSETQYF

V gene: TRBV14
clone size: .
J gene: TRBJ2-3
D gene: .
CDR3 DNA: TGTGCCAGCAGCCAGATGGACAGTTTCCAAGATACGCAGTATTTT
CDR3 protein: CASSQMDSFQDTQYF

V gene: TRBV2
clone size: .
J gene: TRBJ1-2
D gene: .
CDR3 DNA: TGTGCCAGCAGTGAACAGCTCTATGGCTACACCTTC
CDR3 protein: CASSEQLYGYTF

V gene: TRBV18
clone size: .
J gene: TRBJ2-3
D gene: .
CDR3 DNA: TGTGCCAGCTCACCACAGCCACAGGGCGTCCTGCTTGAGCAGTATTTT
CDR3 protein: CASSPQPQGVLLEQYF

V gene: TRBV5-6
clone size: .
J gene: TRBJ1-1
D gene: TRBD1
CDR3 DNA: TGTGCCAGCAGCTTTAATCCGGGACAGCATGAAGCTTTCTTT
CDR3 protein: CASSFNPGQHEAFF

V gene: TRBV7-2
clone size: .
J gene: TRBJ2-1
D gene: .
CDR3 DNA: TGTGCCAGCAGCTTAGTGTTGGGGCAGGATCCGTTCTTC
CDR3 protein: CASSLVLGQDPFF

V gene: TRBV19
clone size: few
J gene: TRBJ2-7
D gene: TRBD1
CDR3 DNA: TGTGCCAGTAGTATAAGAGGGGGCAGCTCCTACGAGCAGTACTTC
CDR3 protein: CASSIRGGSSYEQYF

V gene: TRBV5-1
clone size: once
J gene: TRBJ2-3
D gene: .
CDR3 DNA: TGCGCCAGCAGCTTAGGGGCCCGCGCGGGATCCGCAGATACGCAGTATTTT
CDR3 protein: CASSLGARAGSADTQYF

V gene: TRBV29-1
clone size: .
J gene: TRBJ1-3
D gene: TRBD1
CDR3 DNA: TGCAGCGCTGCAGGGGGCAACGGAAACACCATATATTTT
CDR3 protein: CSAAGGNGNTIYF

V gene: TRBV6-5
clone size: .
J gene: TRBJ2-7
D gene: .
CDR3 DNA: TGTGCCAGCAGTTACGCGGGGACAACCTACGAGCAGTACTTC
CDR3 protein: CASSYAGTTYEQYF

V gene: TRBV7-8
clone size: few
J gene: TRBJ2-2
D gene: .
CDR3 DNA: TGTGCCAGCTCTCCCTACAGGGTCCCGAACACCGGGGAGCTGTTTTTT
CDR3 protein: CASSPYRVPNTGELFF

V gene: TRBV28
clone size: .
J gene: TRBJ2-7
D gene: TRBD1
CDR3 DNA: TGTGCCAGCAGTAGGGGGCAAGGAGACGAGCAGTACTTC
CDR3 protein: CASSRGQGDEQYF

V gene: TRBV7-3
clone size: .
J gene: TRBJ2-7
D gene: TRBD2
CDR3 DNA: TGTGCCAGCAGCTTTACGGGAGGTGAGCAGTACTTC
CDR3 protein: CASSFTGGEQYF

V gene: TRBV5-1
clone size: .
J gene: TRBJ1-1
D gene: .
CDR3 DNA: TGCGCCAGCAGCTTGACAGGGAGAACTGAAGCTTTCTTT
CDR3 protein: CASSLTGRTEAFF

V gene: TRBV7-9
clone size: .
J gene: TRBJ2-5
D gene: .
CDR3 DNA: TGTGCCAGCAGCTTAGCGGGGGGCGGGGAGACCCAGTACTTC
CDR3 protein: CASSLAGGGETQYF

V gene: TRBV6-6
clone size: .
J gene: TRBJ1-1
D gene: .
CDR3 DNA: TGTGCCAGCAGTTACCCAGGGAGGGACACTGAAGCTTTCTTT
CDR3 protein: CASSYPGRDTEAFF

V gene: TRBV19
clone size: .
J gene: TRBJ1-6
D gene: .
CDR3 DNA: TGTGCCAGTAGTACACAGGGAGGTTCACCCCTCCACTTT
CDR3 protein: CASSTQGGSPLHF

V gene: TRBV7-3
clone size: .
J gene: TRBJ2-5
D gene: .
CDR3 DNA: TGTGCCAGCAGCTTAAACGCGAGAGAGACCCAGTACTTC
CDR3 protein: CASSLNARETQYF

V gene: TRBV5-1
clone size: .
J gene: TRBJ2-3
D gene: .
CDR3 DNA: TGCGCCAGCAGCTTGGTTGGGTTGAGCACAGATACGCAGTATTTT
CDR3 protein: CASSLVGLSTDTQYF

V gene: TRBV5-1
clone size: .
J gene: TRBJ2-1
D gene: .
CDR3 DNA: TGCGCCAGCAGCTCAGAACAGGCCTACAATGAGCAGTTCTTC
CDR3 protein: CASSSEQAYNEQFF

V gene: TRBV5-1
clone size: .
J gene: TRBJ2-3
D gene: .
CDR3 DNA: TGCGCCAGCAGCCAAACAGGAGTGGGGAGCACAGATACGCAGTATTTT
CDR3 protein: CASSQTGVGSTDTQYF

V gene: TRBV7-2
clone size: .
J gene: TRBJ2-7
D gene: .
CDR3 DNA: TGTGCCAGCAGCTTAGCGGCGGGGGCGAACTACGAGCAGTACTTC
CDR3 protein: CASSLAAGANYEQYF

V gene: TRBV19
clone size: .
J gene: TRBJ2-7
D gene: TRBD2
CDR3 DNA: TGTGCCAGTAGTAAGGCGGGGGGACCCTCCTACGAGCAGTACTTC
CDR3 protein: CASSKAGGPSYEQYF

V gene: TRBV20-1
clone size: .
J gene: TRBJ1-1
D gene: TRBD1
CDR3 DNA: TGCAGTGCCGCGGACAGGGGCTTCGCTTTCTTT
CDR3 protein: CSAADRGFAFF